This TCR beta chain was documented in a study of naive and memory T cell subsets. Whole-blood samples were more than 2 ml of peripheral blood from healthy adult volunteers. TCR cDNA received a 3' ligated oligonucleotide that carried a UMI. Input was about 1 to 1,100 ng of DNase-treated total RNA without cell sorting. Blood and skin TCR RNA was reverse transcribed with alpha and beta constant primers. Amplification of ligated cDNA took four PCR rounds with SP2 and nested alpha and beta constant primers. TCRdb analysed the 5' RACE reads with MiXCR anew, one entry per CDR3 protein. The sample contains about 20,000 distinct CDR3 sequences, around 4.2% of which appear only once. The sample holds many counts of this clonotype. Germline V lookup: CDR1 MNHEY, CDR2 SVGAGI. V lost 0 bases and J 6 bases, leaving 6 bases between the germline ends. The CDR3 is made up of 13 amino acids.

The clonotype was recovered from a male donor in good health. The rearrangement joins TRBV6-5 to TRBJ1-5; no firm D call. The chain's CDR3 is CASSYSEGQPQHF. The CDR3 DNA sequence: TGTGCCAGCAGTTACTCGGAAGGTCAGCCCCAGCATTTT.